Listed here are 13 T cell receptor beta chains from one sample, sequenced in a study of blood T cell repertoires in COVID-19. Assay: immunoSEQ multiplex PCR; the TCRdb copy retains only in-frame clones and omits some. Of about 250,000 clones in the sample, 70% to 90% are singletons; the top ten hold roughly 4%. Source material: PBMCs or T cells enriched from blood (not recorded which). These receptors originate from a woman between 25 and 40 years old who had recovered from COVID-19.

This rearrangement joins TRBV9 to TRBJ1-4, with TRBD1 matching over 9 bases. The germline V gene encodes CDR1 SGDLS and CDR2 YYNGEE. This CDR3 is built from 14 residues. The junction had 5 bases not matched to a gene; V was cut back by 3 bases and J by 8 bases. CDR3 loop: CASSGDREGEKLFF. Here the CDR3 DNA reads TGTGCCAGCAGCGGGGACAGGGAAGGAGAAAAACTGTTTTTT. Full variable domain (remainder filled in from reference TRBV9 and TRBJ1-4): DSGVTQTPKHLITATGQRVTLRCSPRSGDLSVYWYQQSLDQGLQFLIQYYNGEERAKGNILERFSAQQFPDLHSELNLSSLELGDSALYFCASSGDREGEKLFFGSGTQLSVL.

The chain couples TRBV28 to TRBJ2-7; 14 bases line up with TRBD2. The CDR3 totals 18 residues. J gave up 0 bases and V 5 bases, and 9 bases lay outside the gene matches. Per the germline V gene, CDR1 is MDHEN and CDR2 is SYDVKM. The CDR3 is CASSRGLAGGPLSYEQYF. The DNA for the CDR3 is TGTGCCAGCAGTAGAGGACTAGCGGGAGGACCACTCTCCTACGAGCAGTACTTC.

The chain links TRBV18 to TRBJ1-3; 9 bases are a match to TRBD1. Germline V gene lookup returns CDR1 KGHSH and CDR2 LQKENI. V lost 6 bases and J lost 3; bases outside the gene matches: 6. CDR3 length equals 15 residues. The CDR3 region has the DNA TGTGCCAGCTCCCTTCGGACAGGGGATGGAAACACCATATATTTT. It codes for CASSLRTGDGNTIYF.

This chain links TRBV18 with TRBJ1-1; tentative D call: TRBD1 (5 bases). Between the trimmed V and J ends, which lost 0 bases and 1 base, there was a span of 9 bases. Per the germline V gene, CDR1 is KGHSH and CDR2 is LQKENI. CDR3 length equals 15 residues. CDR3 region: CASSPPKGQNTEAFF. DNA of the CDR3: TGTGCCAGCTCACCACCTAAGGGGCAGAACACTGAAGCTTTCTTT.

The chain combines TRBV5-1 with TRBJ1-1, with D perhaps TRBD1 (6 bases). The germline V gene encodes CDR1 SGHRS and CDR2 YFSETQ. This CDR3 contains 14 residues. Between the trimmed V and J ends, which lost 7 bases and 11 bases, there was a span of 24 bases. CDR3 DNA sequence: TGCGCCAGCGCAGACGCACAGGGTTCTCACCTGGCTTTCTTT. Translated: CASADAQGSHLAFF.

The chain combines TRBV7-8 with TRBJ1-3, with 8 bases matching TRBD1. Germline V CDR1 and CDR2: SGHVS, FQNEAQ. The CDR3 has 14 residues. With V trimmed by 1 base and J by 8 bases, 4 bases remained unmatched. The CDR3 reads CASSLGKQGDTIYF. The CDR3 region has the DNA TGTGCCAGCAGCTTAGGGAAACAGGGGGACACCATATATTTT.

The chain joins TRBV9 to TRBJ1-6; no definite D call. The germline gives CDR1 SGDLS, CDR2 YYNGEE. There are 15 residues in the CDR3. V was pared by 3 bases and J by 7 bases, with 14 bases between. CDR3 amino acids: CASSAAGSKNSPLHF. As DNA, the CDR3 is TGTGCCAGCAGCGCAGCCGGGTCGAAAAATTCACCCCTCCACTTT.

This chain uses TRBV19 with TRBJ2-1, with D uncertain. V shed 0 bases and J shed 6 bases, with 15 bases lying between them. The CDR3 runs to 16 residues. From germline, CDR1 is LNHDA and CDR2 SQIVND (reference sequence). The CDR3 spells CASSIEFRRNSNEQFF. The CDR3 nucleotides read TGTGCCAGTAGTATAGAATTTCGAAGAAACAGCAATGAGCAGTTCTTC.

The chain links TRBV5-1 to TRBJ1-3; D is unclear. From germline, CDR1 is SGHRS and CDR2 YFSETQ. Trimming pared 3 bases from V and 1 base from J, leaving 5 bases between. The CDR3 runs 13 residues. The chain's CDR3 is CASSSESGNTIYF. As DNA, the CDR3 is TGCGCCAGCAGCTCAGAATCTGGAAACACCATATATTTT.

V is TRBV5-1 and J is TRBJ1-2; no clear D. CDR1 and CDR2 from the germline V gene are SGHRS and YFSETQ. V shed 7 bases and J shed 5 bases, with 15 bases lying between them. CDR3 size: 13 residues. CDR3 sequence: CASQTETAYGYTF. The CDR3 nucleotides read TGCGCCAGCCAGACGGAGACGGCGTATGGCTACACCTTC.

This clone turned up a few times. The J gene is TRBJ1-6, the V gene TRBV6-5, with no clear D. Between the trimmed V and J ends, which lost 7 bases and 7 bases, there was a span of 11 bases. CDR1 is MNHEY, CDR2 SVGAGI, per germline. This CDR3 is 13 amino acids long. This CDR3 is CASTLRFNSPLHF. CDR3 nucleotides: TGTGCCAGCACCCTGAGATTCAATTCACCCCTCCACTTT.

The CDR3 reads CASSLVGAAGYTF. Written as DNA, the CDR3 is TGCGCCAGCAGCTTGGTTGGAGCAGCAGGCTACACCTTC. The chain uses TRBV5-1 and TRBJ1-2; D is unclear. The CDR3 is made up of 13 amino acids. Trimming shortened V by 0 bases and J by 8 bases, and 11 bases separated the two germline ends. Germline V gene data show CDR1 as SGHRS and CDR2 as YFSETQ.

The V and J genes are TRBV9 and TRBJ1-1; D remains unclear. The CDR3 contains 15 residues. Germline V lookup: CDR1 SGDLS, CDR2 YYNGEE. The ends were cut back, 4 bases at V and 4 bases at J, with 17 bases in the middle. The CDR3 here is CASSSYPREGTEAFF. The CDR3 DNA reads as TGTGCCAGCAGCTCTTACCCCCGGGAAGGCACTGAAGCTTTCTTT.